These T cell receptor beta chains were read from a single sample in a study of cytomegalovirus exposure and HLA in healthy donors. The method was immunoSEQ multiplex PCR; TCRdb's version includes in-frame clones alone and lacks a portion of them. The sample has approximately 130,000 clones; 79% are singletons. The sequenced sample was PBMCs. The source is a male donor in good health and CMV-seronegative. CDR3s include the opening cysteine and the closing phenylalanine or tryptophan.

CDR3 protein: CASSLEAGEALAQHF
V gene: TRBV7-8
CDR3 length: 15

CDR3 protein: CASSLSGGDQPQHF
V gene: TRBV18
CDR3 length: 14

CDR3 protein: CASSRGQGGDTQYF
V gene: TRBV7-3
CDR3 length: 14

CDR3 protein: CVSSIRDSSEKLFF
V gene: TRBV6-6
CDR3 length: 14

CDR3 protein: CASRQGIDGYTF
V gene: TRBV27
CDR3 length: 12

CDR3 protein: CASSSDGGYTEAFF
V gene: TRBV6-1
CDR3 length: 14

CDR3 protein: CASSRQGNTEAFF
V gene: TRBV19
CDR3 length: 13

CDR3 protein: CAWSRDWNTEAFF
V gene: TRBV30
CDR3 length: 13

CDR3 protein: CASSSTGGYEQYF
V gene: TRBV7-9
CDR3 length: 13

CDR3 protein: CASSIQYNSPLHF
V gene: TRBV19
CDR3 length: 13

CDR3 protein: CASSTAGGNGGNQPQHF
V gene: TRBV19
CDR3 length: 17

CDR3 protein: CASSPQGDTDTEAFF
V gene: TRBV7-3
CDR3 length: 15

CDR3 protein: CASSEDRAGTEAFF
V gene: TRBV7-9
CDR3 length: 14

CDR3 protein: CASSETQGSAGYTF
V gene: TRBV6-1
CDR3 length: 14

CDR3 protein: CASSEAGLSSYEQYF
V gene: TRBV2
CDR3 length: 15

CDR3 protein: CASEGQGKETQYF
V gene: TRBV12-5
CDR3 length: 13

CDR3 protein: CASSLPGQPQHF
V gene: TRBV18
CDR3 length: 12

CDR3 protein: CASRRQGSGTEAFF
V gene: TRBV14
CDR3 length: 14

CDR3 protein: CSIKRDLQETQYF
V gene: TRBV29-1
CDR3 length: 13

CDR3 protein: CASSVGAGTEAFF
V gene: TRBV9
CDR3 length: 13

CDR3 protein: CASSLAPGGYTF
V gene: TRBV7-2
CDR3 length: 12

CDR3 protein: CASSVGDRDLFDTEAFF
V gene: TRBV9
CDR3 length: 17

CDR3 protein: CASRRSTDTQYF
V gene: TRBV7-9
CDR3 length: 12

CDR3 protein: CASSFSTLQGEKLFF
V gene: TRBV19
CDR3 length: 15

CDR3 protein: CASSGGSSGNTIYF
V gene: TRBV5-1
CDR3 length: 14

CDR3 protein: CASSLGRTGPKGTQYF
V gene: TRBV7-9
CDR3 length: 16

CDR3 protein: CASSQVPGRSSYEQYF
V gene: TRBV4-2
CDR3 length: 16

CDR3 protein: CASSLEGSAGTVNSPLHF
V gene: TRBV7-2
CDR3 length: 18

CDR3 protein: CASRSDRGAANEKLFF
V gene: TRBV19
CDR3 length: 16

CDR3 protein: CASSPPKGAGYNEQFF
V gene: TRBV18
CDR3 length: 16

CDR3 protein: CASSTRPGTGGYAYGYTF
V gene: TRBV27
CDR3 length: 18

CDR3 protein: CASSYTGTAYEQYF
V gene: TRBV5-6
CDR3 length: 14

CDR3 protein: CASRPGVQETQYF
V gene: TRBV6-5
CDR3 length: 13

CDR3 protein: CASSSQWGQDYGYTF
V gene: TRBV6-6
CDR3 length: 15

CDR3 protein: CASSQLAAYQETQYF
V gene: TRBV19
CDR3 length: 15